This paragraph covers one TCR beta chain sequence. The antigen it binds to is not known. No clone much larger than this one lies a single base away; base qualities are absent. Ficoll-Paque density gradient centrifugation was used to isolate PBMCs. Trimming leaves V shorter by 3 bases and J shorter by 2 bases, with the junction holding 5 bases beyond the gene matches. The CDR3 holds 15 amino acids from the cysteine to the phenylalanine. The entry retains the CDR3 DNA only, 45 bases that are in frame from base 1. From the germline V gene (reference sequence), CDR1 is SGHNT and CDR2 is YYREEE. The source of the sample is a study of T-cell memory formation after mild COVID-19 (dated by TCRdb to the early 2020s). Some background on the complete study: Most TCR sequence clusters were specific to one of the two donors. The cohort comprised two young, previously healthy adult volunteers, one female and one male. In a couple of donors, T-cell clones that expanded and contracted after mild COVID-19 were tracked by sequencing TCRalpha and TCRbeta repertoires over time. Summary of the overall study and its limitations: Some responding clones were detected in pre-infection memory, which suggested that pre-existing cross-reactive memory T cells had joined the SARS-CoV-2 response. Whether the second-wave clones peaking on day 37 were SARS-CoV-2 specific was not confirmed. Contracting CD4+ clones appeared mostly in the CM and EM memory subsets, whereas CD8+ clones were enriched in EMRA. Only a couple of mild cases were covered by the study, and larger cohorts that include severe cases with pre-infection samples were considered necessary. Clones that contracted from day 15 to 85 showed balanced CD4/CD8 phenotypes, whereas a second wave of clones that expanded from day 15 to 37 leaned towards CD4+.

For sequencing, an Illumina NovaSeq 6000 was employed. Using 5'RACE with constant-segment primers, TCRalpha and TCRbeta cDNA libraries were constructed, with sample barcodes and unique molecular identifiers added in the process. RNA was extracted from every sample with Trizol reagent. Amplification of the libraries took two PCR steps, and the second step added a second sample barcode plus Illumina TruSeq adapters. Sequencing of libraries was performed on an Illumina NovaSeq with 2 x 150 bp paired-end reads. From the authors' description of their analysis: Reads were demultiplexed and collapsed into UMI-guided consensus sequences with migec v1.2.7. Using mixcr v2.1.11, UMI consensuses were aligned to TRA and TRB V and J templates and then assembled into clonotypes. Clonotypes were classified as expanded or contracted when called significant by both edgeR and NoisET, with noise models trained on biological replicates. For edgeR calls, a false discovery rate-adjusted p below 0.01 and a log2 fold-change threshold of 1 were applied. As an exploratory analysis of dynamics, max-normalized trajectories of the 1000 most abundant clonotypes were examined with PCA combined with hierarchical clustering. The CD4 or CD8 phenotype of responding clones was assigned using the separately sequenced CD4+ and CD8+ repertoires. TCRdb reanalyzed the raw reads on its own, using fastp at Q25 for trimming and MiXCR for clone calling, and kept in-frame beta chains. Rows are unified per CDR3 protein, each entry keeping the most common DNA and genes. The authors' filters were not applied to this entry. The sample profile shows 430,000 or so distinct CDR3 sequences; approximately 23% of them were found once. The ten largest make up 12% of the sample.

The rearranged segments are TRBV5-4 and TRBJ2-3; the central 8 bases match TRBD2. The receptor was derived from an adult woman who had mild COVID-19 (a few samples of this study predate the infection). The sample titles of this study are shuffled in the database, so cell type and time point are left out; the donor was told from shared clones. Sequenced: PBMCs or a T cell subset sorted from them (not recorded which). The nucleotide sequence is TGTGCCAGCAGCTGGACTAGCTCCTCCACAGATACGCAGTATTTT. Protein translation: CASSWTSSSTDTQYF.